These 23 T cell receptor beta chains were all obtained from the same sample, sequenced in a study of T cells in Graves' hyperthyroidism and ophthalmopathy. TCR beta CDR3 regions were amplified from RNA transcripts. Researchers ran a first-round RT-PCR on the TCR CDR3 using the HTBI primer set. TCRdb analysed the multiplex PCR reads with MiXCR anew, one entry per CDR3 protein. This table has more than 350,000 distinct CDR3 sequences, just under 15% appearing once. Sequences were obtained from blood. The receptor source for this set is a woman in her twenties or thirties with Graves' hyperthyroidism.

This clonotype was seen a handful of times. The genes are TRBV20-1 and TRBJ2-1; 9 bases are a match to TRBD2. CDR1 and CDR2 (germline): DFQATT, SNEGSKA (reference sequence). The trim removed 1 base at V and 4 bases at J, leaving 11 bases unmatched. CDR3 length equals 17 residues. Here the CDR3 reads CSARVGSGSSSYNEQFF. The DNA of the CDR3 is TGCAGTGCTAGAGTCGGTAGCGGGAGCTCTTCTTACAATGAGCAGTTCTTC.

This clonotype came up many times. The J gene is TRBJ2-7, the V gene TRBV3-1; D possibly corresponds to TRBD1 (6 bases). Trimming took off 0 bases at V and 6 bases at J, with 9 bases between the two ends. In germline, CDR1 is LGHDT, CDR2 YNNKEL (reference sequence). The CDR3 runs 13 residues. The CDR3 DNA sequence: TGTGCCAGCAGCCAAGATCCCAGGGGCGAGCAGTACTTC. It is translated as CASSQDPRGEQYF.

This clonotype was detected a few times. This sequence joins TRBV27 and TRBJ2-5; 10 bases align to TRBD1. The CDR3 spans 14 residues. Trimming cost V 6 bases and J 5 bases; bases outside gene matches: 6. From germline, CDR1 is MNHEY and CDR2 SMNVEV (reference sequence). The CDR3 bases are TGTGCCAGCAGAGGACAGGGGGGTTGGGAGACCCAGTACTTC. It yields the protein CASRGQGGWETQYF.

This clonotype turned up a few times. The chain has TRBV14 and TRBJ1-1; 12 nucleotides match TRBD1. The V segment lost 3 bases and the J segment 10 bases; nucleotides outside the gene matches: 9. Germline V gene data show CDR1 as SGHDN and CDR2 as FVKESK. There are 15 residues in the CDR3. CDR3: CASSQIGTGGLLAFF. In DNA, the CDR3 is TGTGCCAGCAGCCAGATTGGGACAGGGGGCTTATTAGCTTTCTTT.

This rearrangement joins TRBV28 to TRBJ1-1; no clear D. The CDR3 is 12 amino acids. The V gene's germline CDR1 is MDHEN and CDR2 SYDVKM. Trimming pared 6 bases from V and 6 bases from J, leaving 11 bases between. CDR3 DNA sequence: TGTGCCAGCAGAGGACGGCGCTCTGAAGCTTTCTTT. Its translation: CASRGRRSEAFF.

This clonotype was observed many times. The J gene is TRBJ2-5, the V gene TRBV24-1; D may match TRBD1 or TRBD2 (5 bases each). CDR1 KGHDR and CDR2 SFDVKD come from the germline V gene. The CDR3 runs to 13 residues. Trimming left V 4 bases short and J 4 bases short, with 9 bases between. CDR3 in DNA: TGTGCCACCAGTGACGGGGCAATAGAGACCCAGTACTTC. It encodes CATSDGAIETQYF.

This clonotype was seen a few times. J is TRBJ1-1 and V is TRBV29-1, with 7 bases lining up with TRBD1. This CDR3 is 14 amino acids long. Germline V CDR1 and CDR2: SQVTM, ANQGSEA. J was trimmed by 0 bases and V by 4 bases; bases with no gene match: 5. In nucleotides, the CDR3 is TGCAGCGTTGTTAGGACAGGCCTGAACACTGAAGCTTTCTTT. Its protein product is CSVVRTGLNTEAFF.

This rearrangement joins TRBV29-1 to TRBJ2-5; no definite D call. CDR1 and CDR2 (germline): SQVTM, ANQGSEA. The CDR3 totals 13 residues. V was cut by 4 bases and J by 6 bases, with 15 bases left in between. The CDR3 DNA follows: TGCAGCGTTGTGGTCGGCAGTCTGAAGACCCAGTACTTC. It yields the protein CSVVVGSLKTQYF.

This clonotype has ten or more counts. The rearrangement links TRBV2 to TRBJ2-3; tentatively, D is TRBD1 (5 bases). This CDR3 is 13 amino acids long. The V gene's germline CDR1 is SNHLY and CDR2 FYNNEI. V shed 7 bases and J shed 4 bases, with 12 bases lying between them. CDR3 sequence: CASKGVASDTQYF. The CDR3 DNA reads as TGTGCCAGCAAAGGGGTTGCGTCAGATACGCAGTATTTT.

This clonotype was observed at least ten times. The chain is built from TRBV18 and TRBJ1-2; D ambiguous. Germline CDR1 is KGHSH and CDR2 is LQKENI. V lost 5 bases, J lost 4 bases, and 23 bases lay in between. This CDR3 is built from 17 residues. In DNA form, the CDR3 reads TGTGCCAGCTCAGTTGACCCTGTGGGTACCGAGCCCTATGGCTACACCTTC. The encoded protein is CASSVDPVGTEPYGYTF.

There are many counts of this clonotype. Here the CDR3 reads CASTPRGRAGDTQYF. Written as DNA, the CDR3 is TGTGCCAGCACCCCCCGTGGGAGGGCAGGAGATACGCAGTATTTT. The V gene is TRBV7-9, the J gene TRBJ2-3, with 7 bases lining up with TRBD2. CDR3 length: 15 amino acids. V was pared by 7 bases and J by 5 bases, with 12 bases of the junction left unmatched. CDR1 is SEHNR, CDR2 FQNEAQ, per germline (reference sequence). The full variable domain, rest sourced from reference TRBV7-9 and TRBJ2-3, is DTGVSQNPRHKITKRGQNVTFRCDPISEHNRLYWYRQTLGQGPEFLTYFQNEAQLEKSRLLSDRFSAERPKGSFSTLEIQRTEQGDSAMYLCASTPRGRAGDTQYFGPGTRLTVL.

This clonotype showed up many times. J is TRBJ2-7 and V is TRBV10-3; 7 bases align to TRBD1. Germline V gives CDR1 ENHRY, CDR2 SYGVKD. CDR3 length: 16 residues. The junction had 12 bases not matched to a gene; V was cut back by 7 bases and J by 0 bases. CDR3 amino acids: CAITRQGIGASYEQYF. The DNA of the CDR3 is TGTGCCATCACTAGACAGGGCATCGGCGCCTCCTACGAGCAGTACTTC.

This clonotype was seen many times. The gene calls are TRBV29-1 and TRBJ2-7; 10 bases map to TRBD2. Germline lookup yields CDR1 SQVTM and CDR2 ANQGSEA. The CDR3 spans 12 residues. Losses at the gene ends were 7 bases for V and 5 bases for J; bases not matched to a gene: 5. The DNA of the CDR3 is TGCAGCGCAGGGACTAGCGCCAACGAGCAGTACTTC. Its protein is CSAGTSANEQYF.

Comment on this clonotype: One end of the junction varies from germline; a read error may be responsible. The chain recombines TRBV6-1 with TRBJ1-1, with D possibly being TRBD1 (6 bases). CDR3 length equals 12 residues. CDR1 is MNHNS, CDR2 SASEGT, per germline. The CDR3 DNA sequence: TGTGCCAGCAGGTCACAGGGATCTGAGACTCTCTTT. This gives the protein CASRSQGSETLF.

This clonotype was detected many times. V gene TRBV10-3 combines with J gene TRBJ1-2; 9 bases are shared with TRBD1. The length of the CDR3 is 15 residues. V gave up 6 bases and J gave up 4 bases; unmatched junction bases: 9. The germline V gene encodes CDR1 ENHRY and CDR2 SYGVKD. In DNA, the CDR3 is TGTGCCATCAGCAACCCGGGACAGGGACGCTATGGCTACACCTTC. As protein: CAISNPGQGRYGYTF.

This clonotype was seen at least ten times. The chain's CDR3 is CSARIAGQGSRGETQYF. The DNA for the CDR3 is TGCAGTGCTAGGATTGCAGGACAGGGGAGTCGTGGAGAGACCCAGTACTTC. V is TRBV20-1 and J is TRBJ2-5, with 9 bases aligning to TRBD1. The V gene's germline CDR1 is DFQATT and CDR2 SNEGSKA (reference sequence). This CDR3 comprises 17 residues. The V gene end was trimmed by 3 bases and the J gene end by 4 bases; junction bases not matched to a gene: 15.

This clonotype was seen many times. The gene calls are TRBV12-3 or TRBV12-4 and TRBJ1-5; TRBD1 might be the D (5 bases). The CDR3 consists of 15 residues. V was clipped by 7 bases and J by 1 base, with 14 bases between them. CDR3 sequence: CASTPGGSSNQPQHF. The CDR3 DNA reads TGTGCCAGCACCCCGGGGGGGTCGAGCAATCAGCCCCAGCATTTT.

This clonotype was counted between two and nine times. The J gene is TRBJ1-5, the V gene TRBV7-2; D is uncertain. The V end lost 2 bases, the J end lost 3 bases, and 5 bases lay between the germline ends. CDR1 is SGHTA, CDR2 FQGNSA, per germline. CDR3 size: 13 residues. Here the CDR3 DNA reads TGTGCCAGCAGCTTATTTACCAATCAGCCCCAGCATTTT. Its translation is CASSLFTNQPQHF.

This clonotype appeared many times. The genes are TRBV7-9 and TRBJ2-3, with 7 nucleotides matching TRBD2. Germline loops: CDR1 SEHNR, CDR2 FQNEAQ (reference sequence). The CDR3 has 15 residues. Trimming cost V 1 base and J 5 bases; bases outside gene matches: 6. The CDR3 DNA follows: TGTGCCAGCAGCTTAGGCGGGGGAAACGGAGATACGCAGTATTTT. It translates to CASSLGGGNGDTQYF.

This clonotype was counted only a few times. J is TRBJ1-1 and V is TRBV10-3; 10 nucleotides align to TRBD1. After removal of 8 bases from V and 4 bases from J, the junction contained 7 bases not matched to a gene. CDR1 and CDR2 from the germline V gene are ENHRY and SYGVKD. This CDR3 spans 14 amino acids. The CDR3 loop is CAIGGTGVGTEAFF. The CDR3 DNA is TGTGCCATCGGGGGGACAGGGGTGGGCACTGAAGCTTTCTTT.

Many counts were recorded for this clonotype. The rearrangement joins TRBV28 to TRBJ1-1, with D possibly being TRBD1 (5 bases). The length of the CDR3 is 15 residues. Trimming took 6 bases from V and 2 from J, leaving 16 bases between them. From germline, CDR1 is MDHEN and CDR2 SYDVKM. The CDR3 reads CASRFPDRFNTEAFF. CDR3 coding DNA: TGTGCCAGCAGATTCCCCGACAGATTTAACACTGAAGCTTTCTTT.

This clonotype came up a few times. The rearrangement uses TRBV4-1 and TRBJ2-7; tentatively, D is TRBD2 (5 bases). Germline values: CDR1 MGHRA, CDR2 YSYEKL. The CDR3 loop spans 13 amino acids. V lost 4 bases and J 4 bases, leaving 11 bases between the germline ends. Here the CDR3 DNA reads TGCGCCAGCAGCCGAGGACTTGATTACGAGCAGTACTTC. Amino acids: CASSRGLDYEQYF.

The table lists this clonotype with a few counts. This chain links TRBV7-9 with TRBJ2-1, with TRBD2 identical over 11 bases. Per the germline V gene, CDR1 is SEHNR and CDR2 is FQNEAQ (reference sequence). The CDR3 covers 16 residues. The J segment lost 2 bases and the V segment lost 1 base, leaving 1 base of the junction unmatched. CDR3 DNA sequence: TGTGCCAGCAGCTTAGATAGCGGGAGGGCCTACAATGAGCAGTTCTTC. Protein sequence: CASSLDSGRAYNEQFF.